The entry below gives a single TCR beta chain sequence along with its context. Its specific antigen is unknown. Base-call qualities are not available, and no considerably larger clone is one nucleotide away. The germline V gene (reference sequence) yields MNHEY for CDR1 and SMNVEV for CDR2. The CDR3 goes from the cysteine to the phenylalanine over 14 residues. Kept here is only the CDR3 DNA, which spans 42 bases and is read in frame from base 1. V is pared back by 2 bases and J by 2 bases, with 10 bases lying between the germline termini. These data belong to a study of OX40 agonist ivuxolimab in advanced cancers. For the wider study: Ivuxolimab, which targeted the costimulatory receptor OX40 (CD134), was an agonistic, fully human IgG2 monoclonal antibody. Of the approximately 53 patients in dose escalation, about 20 had hepatocellular carcinoma, roughly 15 had melanoma, 9 had renal cell carcinoma and 9 had head and neck cancer. Intravenous ivuxolimab was administered to patients every 2 weeks at six dose levels: 0.01, 0.1, 0.3, 1.5, 3 and 10 mg/kg. Prior anti-PD-1, anti-PD-L1 or anti-CTLA-4 therapy was permitted, and approximately 42% of dose-escalation patients had received checkpoint inhibitors. The paper reports the monotherapy dose-escalation portion (N = 52 patients) of the phase I ivuxolimab trial. The dose-escalation cohort was roughly 83% male with a mean age of approximately 60 years, ranging from roughly 20 to 80. The point of sequencing TCRbeta in the periphery was to test whether ivuxolimab changed TCR sequence diversity and drove clonal T-cell expansion. Partial responses occurred in three dose-escalation patients, of whom one had hepatocellular carcinoma and two had cutaneous melanoma.

Patients with a history of autoimmune disease or receiving systemic immunosuppression were excluded from the trial. Peripheral blood for TCR sequencing was drawn from every dose cohort at baseline, at cycle 4 day 1 and at cycle 7 day 1. Samples came from an open-label, multicenter, first-in-human phase I dose-escalation trial of ivuxolimab. Adults with locally advanced or metastatic melanoma, renal cell, hepatocellular, or head and neck squamous cell carcinoma were enrolled in the trial. Before TCR sequencing, CD4+ T cells and CD8+ T cells were sorted from peripheral blood as separate populations. Study-level results and caveats: Low levels of normalized T-cell clonal expansion were also seen in some patients who did not respond. Clonal expansion of both CD4+ and CD8+ blood T cells was observed from baseline to week 6 at doses 0.1 to 3.0 mg/kg. On average, CD8+ T cells showed more expanded clones than CD4+ T cells after ivuxolimab. In partial responders in the 0.1-3.0 mg/kg groups, normalized peripheral clonal expansion was found to be among the lowest, especially among CD8+ T cells. Antigen specificity was not determined for the clonally expanded peripheral T cells.

To sequence the TCRbeta CDR3 region, genomic DNA was isolated from the sorted cells. The immunoSEQ Assay was used for sequencing of TCRbeta CDR3 regions. What TCRdb holds here is the immuneACCESS table cut down to in-frame rearrangements. Part of the clones is not present; checked against another copy, under half of the missing clones reflect an unresolved V gene, and the others are unexplained. The sample table shows 25,000 to 35,000 clones, and 80% to 90% are seen once. The leading ten clones occupy around 38% of the sample. This sequence was found in an adult with an advanced solid tumor such as melanoma, head and neck, liver or kidney cancer. The chain couples TRBV27 to TRBJ2-7; the D gene cannot be named for sure. This specimen was CD4+ or CD8+ T cells sorted from blood, taken in a trial of the OX40 agonist ivuxolimab. CDR3 sequence: CASSLGHMAYEQYF. The sequence in DNA is TGTGCCAGCAGTTTAGGCCACATGGCCTACGAGCAGTACTTC.